The T cell receptor (beta chain) under discussion was sequenced for a study of blood T cell repertoires in COVID-19. About the research overall: From the United States, Italy and Spain came samples of acute and convalescent COVID-19.

Trimming cost V 2 bases and J 2 bases, with 10 bases left between them. Germline V lookup: CDR1 SGHTA, CDR2 FQGTGA. This CDR3 contains 15 residues. Here immunoSEQ multiplex PCR was the method, and the copy in TCRdb shows in-frame clones only, minus some. Of about 480,000 clones in the sample, approximately 92% were seen once. The receptor was derived from a man between 18 and 35 years old with COVID-19, enrolled during active disease. The material sequenced was peripheral blood. The rearrangement joins TRBV7-3 to TRBJ2-1; D is possibly TRBD2 (5 bases). CDR3 nucleotide sequence: TGTGCCAGCAGCTTAGGGAGCGGAACCTACAATGAGCAGTTCTTC. It yields the protein CASSLGSGTYNEQFF.